This record covers a single T cell receptor beta chain. Its antigen is undetermined. Measured with immunoSEQ multiplex PCR; TCRdb has only the in-frame clones, and not every one. The repertoire includes about 40,000 clones, 70% of them detected once, and 20% to 25% sits in the top ten. The entry originates in a study of vaccination effects on CD4 cells after COVID-19. Overall study results and limits: Clones that were induced by infection or by vaccine showed marked contraction late after vaccination.

V lost 2 bases and J 0 bases, leaving 15 bases between the germline ends. CDR1 and CDR2 (germline): LGHNA, YNFKEQ. This CDR3 has 17 amino acids. Antigen-specific CD4+ T cells were expanded with viral peptide pools in the ViraFEST assay before sequencing. Investigators separated out CD4+ T cells once 10 days of culture had passed. Testing of the vaccine recipients showed negative nucleocapsid antibodies and no prior SARS-CoV-2 infection. Cells had half their medium changed to IL-2 medium on days 3 and 7. The chain carries TRBV4-2 and TRBJ2-3; either TRBD1 or TRBD2 may fit D (5 bases each). The sample in question was CD4+ T cells from PBMCs cultured with SARS-CoV-2 spike peptides, obtained before COVID-19 vaccination. This TCR came from a human donor who received a COVID-19 vaccine. CDR3 residues: CASSQLWGGGSTDTQYF. The CDR3 bases are TGTGCCAGCAGCCAACTCTGGGGTGGGGGTAGCACAGATACGCAGTATTTT.